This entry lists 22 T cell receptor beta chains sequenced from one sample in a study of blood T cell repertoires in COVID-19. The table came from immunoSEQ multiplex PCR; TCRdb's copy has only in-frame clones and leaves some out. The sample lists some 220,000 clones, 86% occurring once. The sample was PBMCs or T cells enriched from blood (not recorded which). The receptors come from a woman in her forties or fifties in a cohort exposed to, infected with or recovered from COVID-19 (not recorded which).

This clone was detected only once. CDR3 region: CASSLPGQPQHF. In DNA, the CDR3 is TGTGCCAGCAGCTTACCGGGTCAGCCCCAGCATTTT. The V call is TRBV5-4, the J call TRBJ1-5; D ambiguous. With 2 bases removed from V and 6 bases from J, the gap between germline ends came to 6 bases. Germline V gene data show CDR1 as SGHNT and CDR2 as YYREEE (reference sequence). This CDR3 has 12 amino acids.

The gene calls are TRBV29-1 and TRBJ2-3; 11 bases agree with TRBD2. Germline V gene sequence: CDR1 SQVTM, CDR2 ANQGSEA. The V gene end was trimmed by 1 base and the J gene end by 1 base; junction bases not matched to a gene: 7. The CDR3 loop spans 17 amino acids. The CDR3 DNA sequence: TGCAGCGTTGAAGGGCTAGCGGGGGGACCTCGCACAGATACGCAGTATTTT. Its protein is CSVEGLAGGPRTDTQYF.

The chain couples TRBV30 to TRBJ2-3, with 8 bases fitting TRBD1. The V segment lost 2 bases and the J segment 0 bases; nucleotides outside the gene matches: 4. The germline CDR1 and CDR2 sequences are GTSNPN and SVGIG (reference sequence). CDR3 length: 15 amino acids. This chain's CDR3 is CAWSRDRQSTDTQYF. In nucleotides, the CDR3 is TGTGCCTGGAGTCGGGACAGGCAGAGCACAGATACGCAGTATTTT.

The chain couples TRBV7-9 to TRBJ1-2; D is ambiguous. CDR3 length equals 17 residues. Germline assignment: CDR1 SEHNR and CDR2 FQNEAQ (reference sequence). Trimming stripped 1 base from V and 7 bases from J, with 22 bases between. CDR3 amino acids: CASSLGNSGVKKGGYTF. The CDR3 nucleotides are TGTGCCAGCAGCTTAGGAAACTCCGGGGTCAAGAAAGGTGGCTACACCTTC. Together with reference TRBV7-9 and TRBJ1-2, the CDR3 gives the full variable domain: DTGVSQNPRHKITKRGQNVTFRCDPISEHNRLYWYRQTLGQGPEFLTYFQNEAQLEKSRLLSDRFSAERPKGSFSTLEIQRTEQGDSAMYLCASSLGNSGVKKGGYTFGSGTRLTVV.

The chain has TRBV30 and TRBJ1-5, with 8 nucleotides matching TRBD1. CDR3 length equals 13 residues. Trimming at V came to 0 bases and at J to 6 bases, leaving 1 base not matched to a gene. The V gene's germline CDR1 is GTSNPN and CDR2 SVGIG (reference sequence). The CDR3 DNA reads TGTGCCTGGAGTGTAACAGGGGGTCAGCCCCAGCATTTT. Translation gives CAWSVTGGQPQHF.

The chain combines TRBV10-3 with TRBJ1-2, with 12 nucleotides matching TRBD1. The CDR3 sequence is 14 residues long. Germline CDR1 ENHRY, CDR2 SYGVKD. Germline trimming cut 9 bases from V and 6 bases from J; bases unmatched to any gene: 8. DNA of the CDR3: TGTGCCATTGCACCGGGACAGGGGGCGGATGGCTACACCTTC. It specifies CAIAPGQGADGYTF.

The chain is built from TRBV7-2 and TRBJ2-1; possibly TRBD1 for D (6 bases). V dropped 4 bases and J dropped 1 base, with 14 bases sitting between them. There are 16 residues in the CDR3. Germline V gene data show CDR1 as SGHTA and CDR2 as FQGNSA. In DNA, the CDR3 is TGTGCCAGCAGCTCCAGGGGCGGTATTTCCTACAATGAGCAGTTCTTC. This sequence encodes CASSSRGGISYNEQFF.

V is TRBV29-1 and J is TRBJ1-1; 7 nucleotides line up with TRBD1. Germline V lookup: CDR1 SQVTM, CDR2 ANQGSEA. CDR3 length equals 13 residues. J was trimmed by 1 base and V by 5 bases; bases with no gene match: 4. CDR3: CSVNPGGNTEAFF. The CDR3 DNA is TGCAGCGTTAATCCAGGGGGGAACACTGAAGCTTTCTTT.

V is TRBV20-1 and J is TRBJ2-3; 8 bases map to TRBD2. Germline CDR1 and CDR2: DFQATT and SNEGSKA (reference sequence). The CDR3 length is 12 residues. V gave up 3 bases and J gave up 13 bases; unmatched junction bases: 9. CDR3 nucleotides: TGCAGTGCTAGTTCGCGGACTAGCTGGGAGTATTTT. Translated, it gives CSASSRTSWEYF.

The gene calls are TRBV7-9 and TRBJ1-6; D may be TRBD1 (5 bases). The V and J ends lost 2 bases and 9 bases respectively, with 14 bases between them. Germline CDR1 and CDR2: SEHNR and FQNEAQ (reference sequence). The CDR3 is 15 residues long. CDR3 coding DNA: TGTGCCAGCAGCTTATCAAGGGGTAGTGGTTCACCCCTCCACTTT. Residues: CASSLSRGSGSPLHF. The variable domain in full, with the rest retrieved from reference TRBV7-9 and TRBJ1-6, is DTGVSQNPRHKITKRGQNVTFRCDPISEHNRLYWYRQTLGQGPEFLTYFQNEAQLEKSRLLSDRFSAERPKGSFSTLEIQRTEQGDSAMYLCASSLSRGSGSPLHFGNGTRLTVT.

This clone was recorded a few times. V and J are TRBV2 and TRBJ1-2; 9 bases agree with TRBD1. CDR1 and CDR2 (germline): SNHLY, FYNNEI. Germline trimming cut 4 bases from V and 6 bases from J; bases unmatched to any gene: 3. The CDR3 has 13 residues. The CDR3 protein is CASSGQGVNGYTF. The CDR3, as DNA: TGTGCCAGCAGTGGACAGGGGGTTAATGGCTACACCTTC.

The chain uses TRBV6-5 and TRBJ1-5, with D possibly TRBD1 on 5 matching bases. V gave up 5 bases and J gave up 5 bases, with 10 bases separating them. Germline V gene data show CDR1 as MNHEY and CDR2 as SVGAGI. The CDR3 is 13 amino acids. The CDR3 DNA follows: TGTGCCAGCAGTCCGACAGTTGATCAGCCCCAGCATTTT. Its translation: CASSPTVDQPQHF.

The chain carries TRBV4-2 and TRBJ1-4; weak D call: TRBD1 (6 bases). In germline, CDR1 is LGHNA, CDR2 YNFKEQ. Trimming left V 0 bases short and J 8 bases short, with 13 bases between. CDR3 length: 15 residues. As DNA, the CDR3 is TGTGCCAGCAGCCAAGATCCGACAGGTGGGGAAAAACTGTTTTTT. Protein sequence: CASSQDPTGGEKLFF.

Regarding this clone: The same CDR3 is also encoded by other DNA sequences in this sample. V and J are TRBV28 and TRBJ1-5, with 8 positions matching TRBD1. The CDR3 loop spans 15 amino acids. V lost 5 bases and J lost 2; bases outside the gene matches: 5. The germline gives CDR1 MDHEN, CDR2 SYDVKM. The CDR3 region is CASSLGQGGNQPQHF. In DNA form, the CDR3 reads TGTGCCAGCAGTCTTGGACAGGGCGGCAATCAGCCCCAGCATTTT. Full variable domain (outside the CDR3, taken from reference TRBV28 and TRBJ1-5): DVKVTQSSRYLVKRTGEKVFLECVQDMDHENMFWYRQDPGLGLRLIYFSYDVKMKEKGDIPEGYSVSREKKERFSLILESASTNQTSMYLCASSLGQGGNQPQHFGDGTRLSIL.

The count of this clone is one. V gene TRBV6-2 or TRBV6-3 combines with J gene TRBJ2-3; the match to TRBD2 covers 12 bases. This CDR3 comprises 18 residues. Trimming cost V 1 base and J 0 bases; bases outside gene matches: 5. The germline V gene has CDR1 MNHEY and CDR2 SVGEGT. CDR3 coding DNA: TGTGCCAGCAGTTACTTACTAGCGGGGGGAAGGAGCACAGATACGCAGTATTTT. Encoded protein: CASSYLLAGGRSTDTQYF.

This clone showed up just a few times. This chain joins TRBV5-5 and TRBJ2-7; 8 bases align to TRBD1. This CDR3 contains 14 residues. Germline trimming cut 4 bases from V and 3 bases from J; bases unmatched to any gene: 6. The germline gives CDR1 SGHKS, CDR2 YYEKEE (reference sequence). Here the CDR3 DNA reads TGTGCCAGCAGCAAGGGACAGGCTCGCTACGAGCAGTACTTC. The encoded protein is CASSKGQARYEQYF.

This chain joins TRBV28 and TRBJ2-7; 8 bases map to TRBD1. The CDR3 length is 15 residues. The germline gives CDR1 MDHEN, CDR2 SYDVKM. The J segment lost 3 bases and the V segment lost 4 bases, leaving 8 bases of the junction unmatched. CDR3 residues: CASSSPGQGNYEQYF. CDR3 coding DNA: TGTGCCAGCAGTTCCCCCGGACAGGGTAACTACGAGCAGTACTTC.

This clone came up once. The CDR3 sequence: CASSVRGDREGSYEQYF. The DNA of the CDR3 is TGTGCCAGCAGCGTAAGGGGAGACAGGGAAGGCTCCTACGAGCAGTACTTC. The chain carries TRBV9 and TRBJ2-7; 7 bases are shared with TRBD1. CDR1 and CDR2 from the germline V gene are SGDLS and YYNGEE. J gave up 0 bases and V 1 base, and 10 bases lay outside the gene matches. There are 17 residues in the CDR3.

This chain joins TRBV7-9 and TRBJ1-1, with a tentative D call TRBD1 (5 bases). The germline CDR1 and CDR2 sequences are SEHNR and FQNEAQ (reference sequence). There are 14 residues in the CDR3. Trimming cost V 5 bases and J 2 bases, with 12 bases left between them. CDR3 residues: CASSLRTSNTEAFF. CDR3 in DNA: TGTGCCAGCAGCCTCCGGACAAGTAACACTGAAGCTTTCTTT.

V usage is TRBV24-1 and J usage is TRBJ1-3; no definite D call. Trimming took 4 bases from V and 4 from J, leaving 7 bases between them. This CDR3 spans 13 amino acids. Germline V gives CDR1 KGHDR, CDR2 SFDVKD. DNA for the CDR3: TGTGCCACCAGTGAACACAGCGGAAACACCATATATTTT. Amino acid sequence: CATSEHSGNTIYF.

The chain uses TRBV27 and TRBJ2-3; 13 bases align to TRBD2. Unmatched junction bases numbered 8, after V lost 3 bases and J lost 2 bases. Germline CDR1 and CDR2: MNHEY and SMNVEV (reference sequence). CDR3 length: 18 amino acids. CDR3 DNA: TGTGCCAGCAGTTTTAGGGGACTAGCGGGGAGTACCACAGATACGCAGTATTTT. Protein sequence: CASSFRGLAGSTTDTQYF.

The CDR3 region has the DNA TGCGCCAGCAGCTCTAGGACAGGAACAGATTCACCCCTCCACTTT. Translation gives CASSSRTGTDSPLHF. The rearrangement links TRBV5-1 to TRBJ1-6; 7 bases map to TRBD1. Germline CDR1 and CDR2: SGHRS and YFSETQ. The CDR3 loop spans 15 amino acids. V dropped 3 bases and J dropped 8; count of bases not matched to a gene: 8.